This T cell receptor beta chain was captured in a study of Ad26.COV2.S vaccination and SARS-CoV-2 variants. CDR1 MNHNS and CDR2 SASEGT come from the germline V gene. V dropped 4 bases and J dropped 2 bases, with 15 bases sitting between them. The CDR3 totals 16 residues. The treatment here: roughly 19 received Ad26.COV2.S at low or high dose, single or two shots; several received placebo; per-sample allocation not given. Vaccine and placebo recipients were sampled on day 63 after the first injection. An 18-55-year-old adult in Boston served as donor. Only in-frame clones appear in the TCRdb table, and some are missing; sequencing was by immunoSEQ multiplex PCR. The sample holds around 340,000 clones, around 89% seen once. A remark on this clone: Its target is not known.

Broader study findings: Measurements of TCR breadth and depth may have given underestimates of the total T cell responses.

The rearrangement joins TRBV6-1 to TRBJ1-5; D gene unclear. The source of this sequence is a person aged 18 to 59 who received the Ad26.COV2.S COVID-19 vaccine or a placebo. Source: peripheral blood, taken in a trial of Ad26.COV2.S vaccine versus placebo. CDR3 sequence: CASSVSFRAGNQPQHF. CDR3 in DNA: TGTGCCAGCAGTGTGTCCTTCCGGGCCGGCAATCAGCCCCAGCATTTT.